This T cell receptor (beta chain) was captured in a study of human T cells and chemical hapten exposure (dated by TCRdb to the early 2020s). The study in broad terms: For sensitization, 2% DPC in acetone was applied to an approximately 2 cm by approximately 2 cm area of upper inner arm skin. The libraries were sequenced as a pool, and the TCR yield per sample differed mostly because of small variations in library volumes within the pool. For TCR sequencing, blood came from 25 to 35 alopecia patients at anywhere from one to four time points (pre-sensitization, 2, 6 and 24 weeks). Alopecia areata with under or over 50% scalp involvement, alopecia totalis and alopecia universalis were represented in the patient cohort, which was mostly female. Patients additionally received weekly therapeutic DPC doses to the scalp throughout the approximately 25-week study period. Patch testing was performed on the upper back with Finn chambers containing 0.01% DPC, and the patch tests were scored after 6 days according to International Contact Dermatitis Research Group standards. The study tracked peripheral blood TCR repertoire changes in vivo during primary and secondary sensitization to the hapten diphenylcyclopropenone (DPC) in alopecia patients. Blood samples were taken from patients before sensitization (week 0) and at 2, 6 and about 24 weeks after DPC sensitization.

This clonotype was seen more than once but under ten times. Its antigen target is currently unknown. No much larger clone exists at a distance of one base, and base qualities are not known. Read against the paper, the sample's time point label means: patch test 2, 6 weeks after DPC sensitization. This specimen's treatment or condition label, interpreted: therapeutic diphenylcyclopropenone sensitization with weekly scalp DPC. At each patch-test visit, blood was drawn before the patch test was applied. To be eligible, patients had to be aged 18 to 70, diagnosed with alopecia and judged suitable for DPC therapy, while pregnant patients were excluded. Total RNA was isolated from unfractionated whole blood collected in Tempus Blood RNA tubes. Libraries were constructed by RACE. For sequencing, a NextSeq 500 was employed. Library preparation attached unique molecular identifiers to individual cDNA molecules for quantitative, reproducible TCR counting. Both TCR alpha and TCR beta chains were sequenced from each blood RNA sample. The authors' pipeline ran thus. A median of about 89,000 TCRs per sample was observed, with a range of about 20,000 to 750,000. V, J and CDR3 annotation of the TCR reads was carried out using the Decombinator software suite. To make PS versus PT1 abundance plots, every sample was subsampled to the same number of TCRs (28,000). Expanded TCRs were defined as absent before sensitization and observed at least eight times at the 2-week time point. TCRdb ran its own pipeline on the public reads, namely fastp trimming at Q25 and MiXCR clone calling, and kept in-frame beta chains. Records with the same CDR3 protein are collapsed into one entry carrying the most frequent genes and DNA. TCRdb, not the authors, supplied the V and J calls. The sample includes tens of thousands of distinct CDR3 sequences, with just under 10% observed a single time. About 1.8% of the sample goes to the ten largest clones.

What the study reported, not specific to this receptor: Compared with pre-sensitization or healthy control sets, expanded TCRs formed significantly more large CDR3 similarity clusters, which is consistent with antigen-driven responses. After repeated subsampling, changes were observed in the strength of the expansion versus patch-test correlation and in the threshold at which the correlation became significant. The number of TCRs above 1 in 1000 frequency did not change with DPC sensitization; there was no evidence of global repertoire structure alterations. Alopecia, a presumed autoimmune disease, was present in all patients, so the immune response of the patients might differ from that of healthy individuals. Patch test score was positively correlated with the number of PT1 expanded TCRs, with significance at thresholds 8, 16 and 32 but not at 4.

From the germline V gene (reference sequence), CDR1 is MNHEY and CDR2 is SMNVEV. Measured from the cysteine to the phenylalanine, the CDR3 is 15 residues long. The only DNA kept is the CDR3, 45 bases in frame from the first base. Deletion took 2 bases off V and 9 bases off J, with a span of 17 bases between the germline ends. Sequencing used whole blood, obtained in connection with sensitization to the hapten diphenylcyclopropenone (DPC). The receptor's source is a woman aged 45 to 65 with alopecia areata. Some clones in this sample may be carry-over from other donors' samples. The sequence is built from TRBV27 and TRBJ2-1, with the D gene not confidently named. The CDR3 amino acid sequence is: CASSLPHRAGVEQFF. In nucleotides, the sequence is TGTGCCAGCAGTTTACCACACAGAGCCGGAGTTGAGCAGTTCTTC.